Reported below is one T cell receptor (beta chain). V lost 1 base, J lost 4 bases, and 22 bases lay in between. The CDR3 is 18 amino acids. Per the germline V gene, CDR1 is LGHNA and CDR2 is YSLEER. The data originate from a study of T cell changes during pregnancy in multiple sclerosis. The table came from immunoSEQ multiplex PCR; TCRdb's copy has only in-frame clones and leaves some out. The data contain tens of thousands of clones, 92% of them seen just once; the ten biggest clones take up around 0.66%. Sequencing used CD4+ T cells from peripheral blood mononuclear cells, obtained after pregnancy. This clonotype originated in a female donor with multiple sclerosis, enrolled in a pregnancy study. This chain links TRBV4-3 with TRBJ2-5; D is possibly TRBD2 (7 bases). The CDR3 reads CASSQARGAVPHLETQYF. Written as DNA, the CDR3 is TGCGCCAGCAGCCAAGCCCGGGGGGCCGTTCCGCACCTAGAGACCCAGTACTTC.